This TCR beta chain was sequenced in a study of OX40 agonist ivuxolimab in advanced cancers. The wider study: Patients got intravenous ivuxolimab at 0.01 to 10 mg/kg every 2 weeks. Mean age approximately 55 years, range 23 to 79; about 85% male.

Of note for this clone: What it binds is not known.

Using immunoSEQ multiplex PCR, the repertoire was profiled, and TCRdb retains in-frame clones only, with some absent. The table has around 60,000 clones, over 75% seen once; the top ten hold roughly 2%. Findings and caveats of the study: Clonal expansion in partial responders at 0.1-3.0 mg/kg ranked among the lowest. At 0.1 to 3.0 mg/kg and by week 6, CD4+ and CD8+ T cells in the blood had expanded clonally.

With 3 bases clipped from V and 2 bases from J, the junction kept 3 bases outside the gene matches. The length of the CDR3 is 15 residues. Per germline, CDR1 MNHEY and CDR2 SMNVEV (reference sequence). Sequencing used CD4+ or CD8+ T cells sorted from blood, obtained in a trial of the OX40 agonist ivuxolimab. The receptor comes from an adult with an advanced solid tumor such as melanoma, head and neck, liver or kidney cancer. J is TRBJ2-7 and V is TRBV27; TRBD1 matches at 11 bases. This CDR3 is CASSLRGQGAYEQYF. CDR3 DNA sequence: TGTGCCAGCAGTTTGAGGGGACAGGGGGCCTACGAGCAGTACTTC.